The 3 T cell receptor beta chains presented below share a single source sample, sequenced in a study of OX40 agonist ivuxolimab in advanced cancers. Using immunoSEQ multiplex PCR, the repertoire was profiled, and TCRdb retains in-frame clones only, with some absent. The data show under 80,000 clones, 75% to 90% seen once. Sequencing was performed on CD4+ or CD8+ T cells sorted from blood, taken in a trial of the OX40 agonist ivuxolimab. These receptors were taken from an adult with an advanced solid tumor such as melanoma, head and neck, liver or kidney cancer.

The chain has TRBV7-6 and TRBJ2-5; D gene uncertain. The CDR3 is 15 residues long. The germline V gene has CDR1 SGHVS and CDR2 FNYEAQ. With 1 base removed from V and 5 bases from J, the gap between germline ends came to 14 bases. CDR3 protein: CASSLGGQFGETQYF. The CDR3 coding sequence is TGTGCCAGCAGCTTAGGAGGCCAGTTTGGTGAGACCCAGTACTTC. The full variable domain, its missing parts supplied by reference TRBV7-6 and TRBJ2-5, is GAGVSQSPRYKVTKRGQDVALRCDPISGHVSLYWYRQALGQGPEFLTYFNYEAQQDKSGLPNDRFSAERPEGSISTLTIQRTEQRDSAMYRCASSLGGQFGETQYFGPGTRLLVL.

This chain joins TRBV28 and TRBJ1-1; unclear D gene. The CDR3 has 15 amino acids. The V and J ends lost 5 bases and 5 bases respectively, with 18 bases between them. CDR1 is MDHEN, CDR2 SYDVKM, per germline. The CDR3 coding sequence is TGTGCCAGCAGTCCGTGGGAAAACCTTCGGACTGAAGCTTTCTTT. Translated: CASSPWENLRTEAFF.

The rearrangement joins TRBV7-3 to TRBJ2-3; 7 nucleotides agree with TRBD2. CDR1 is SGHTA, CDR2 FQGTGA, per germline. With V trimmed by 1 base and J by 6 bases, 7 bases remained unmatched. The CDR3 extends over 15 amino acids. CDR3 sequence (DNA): TGTGCCAGCAGCTTAATGGGGGGAGGGCCGGATACGCAGTATTTT. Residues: CASSLMGGGPDTQYF.